These 14 T cell receptor beta chains were sequenced from one sample in a study of T-cell memory formation after mild COVID-19 (dated by TCRdb to the early 2020s). Library construction relied on 5' RACE. Sequencing relied on an Illumina NovaSeq 6000. Using fastp trimming at Q25 and MiXCR clonotype assembly, TCRdb reanalyzed the public sequencing data and kept in-frame beta chains. Every entry covers one CDR3 protein and lists the most common genes and DNA from its rows. The sample table contains around 180,000 distinct CDR3 sequences; only one count was recorded for roughly 17% of them. Approximately 2.2% of the sample is in the top ten clones. Sequences were obtained from PBMCs or a T cell subset sorted from them (not recorded which). The receptor source for this set is an adult woman who had mild COVID-19 (a few samples of this study predate the infection). The sample titles of this study are shuffled in the database, so cell type and time point are left out; the donor was told from shared clones.

This sequence joins TRBV24-1 and TRBJ2-1, with D possibly being TRBD2 (6 bases). The CDR3 totals 16 residues. Germline loops: CDR1 KGHDR, CDR2 SFDVKD. V lost 4 bases, J lost 3 bases, and 15 bases lay in between. The CDR3 nucleotides are TGTGCCACCAGTGACCCCTACGGGAGAAGCTACAATGAGCAGTTCTTC. It specifies CATSDPYGRSYNEQFF.

This clonotype came up a few times. The rearrangement joins TRBV6-5 to TRBJ2-7, with TRBD2 identical over 14 bases. V was pared by 2 bases and J by 1 base, with 13 bases of the junction left unmatched. Germline CDR1 reads MNHEY; CDR2 reads SVGAGI. The CDR3 loop spans 20 amino acids. CDR3 amino acids: CASSYDIPGTSGSVSYEQYF. The DNA of the CDR3 is TGTGCCAGCAGTTACGATATCCCCGGGACTAGCGGGAGTGTGTCCTACGAGCAGTACTTC.

The chain recombines TRBV20-1 with TRBJ2-4, with D possibly TRBD2 on 5 matching bases. Germline-derived CDR1 and CDR2 are DFQATT and SNEGSKA (reference sequence). V was clipped by 3 bases and J by 0 bases, with 12 bases between them. The CDR3 spans 15 residues. In DNA form, the CDR3 reads TGCAGTGCTAGTCCGATCGGACTAGCCAAAAACATTCAGTACTTC. Its protein is CSASPIGLAKNIQYF.

This clonotype was found a few times. J is TRBJ2-5 and V is TRBV4-3; TRBD2 is a possible D gene (7 bases). Trimming cost V 4 bases and J 5 bases, with 20 bases left between them. CDR1 and CDR2 (germline): LGHNA, YSLEER. CDR3 length: 16 residues. As DNA, the CDR3 is TGCGCCAGCAGCCGTAAGGGGGGGCAAGGAGGGGAGACCCAGTACTTC. Translated, it gives CASSRKGGQGGETQYF.

This clonotype has at least ten counts. The CDR3, as DNA: TGTGCCAGCAGTTTAGGTCTCCGCCCCCCCTACAATGAGCAGTTCTTC. This sequence encodes CASSLGLRPPYNEQFF. The chain is built from TRBV12-3 or TRBV12-4 and TRBJ2-1; D not certain. CDR3 length equals 16 residues. Deletions cut 1 base from V and 2 bases from J, with 12 bases between.

Many counts were recorded for this clonotype. The chain employs TRBV6-5 and TRBJ1-2; tentative D call: TRBD1 (6 bases). Trimming removed 3 bases at V and 4 bases at J, with 12 bases between. The CDR3 length is 14 residues. The germline V gene encodes CDR1 MNHEY and CDR2 SVGAGI. The CDR3 nucleotides are TGTGCCAGCAGTTATGGGCAGGGGTCCTATGGCTACACCTTC. This sequence encodes CASSYGQGSYGYTF.

This clonotype has more than one count but fewer than ten. This rearrangement joins TRBV11-2 to TRBJ1-6; TRBD1 is a possible D gene (5 bases). Germline V lookup: CDR1 SGHAT, CDR2 FQNNGV. With 4 bases removed from V and 7 bases from J, the gap between germline ends came to 5 bases. This CDR3 spans 12 amino acids. The CDR3 spells CASSWTNSPLHF. As DNA, the CDR3 is TGTGCCAGCAGCTGGACAAATTCACCCCTCCACTTT.

The V call is TRBV6-2 or TRBV6-3, the J call TRBJ2-1, with D tentatively TRBD1 (7 bases). Trimming pared 2 bases from V and 0 bases from J, leaving 20 bases between. Germline values: CDR1 MNHEY, CDR2 SVGEGT. This CDR3 is 19 amino acids long. CDR3 nucleotide sequence: TGTGCCAGCAGTTACAAATCAGGGGGGTTATTTAGCTCCTACAATGAGCAGTTCTTC. Protein: CASSYKSGGLFSSYNEQFF.

The CDR3 protein is CASSRSSRGTGNTGELFF. CDR3 nucleotide sequence: TGCGCCAGCAGCCGAAGCTCCCGGGGGACAGGGAACACCGGGGAGCTGTTTTTT. The chain is built from TRBV5-1 and TRBJ2-2; 8 bases agree with TRBD1. CDR1 and CDR2 (germline): SGHRS, YFSETQ. V was pared by 4 bases and J by 1 base, with 12 bases of the junction left unmatched. This CDR3 region has 18 residues.

A few counts support this clonotype. The rearrangement links TRBV2 to TRBJ2-3; D unclear. The CDR3 is made up of 12 amino acids. Trimming left V 5 bases short and J 4 bases short, with 7 bases between. From germline, CDR1 is SNHLY and CDR2 FYNNEI. Written as DNA, the CDR3 is TGTGCCAGCAGTAAAACACCAGATACGCAGTATTTT. Protein sequence: CASSKTPDTQYF.

This clonotype was seen a handful of times. This chain joins TRBV7-3 and TRBJ2-5, with 7 bases identical to TRBD1. The CDR3 length is 14 residues. Germline CDR1 is SGHTA and CDR2 is FQGTGA. The trim removed 4 bases at V and 5 bases at J, leaving 7 bases unmatched. CDR3 loop: CASSSTGAGETQYF. CDR3 coding DNA: TGTGCCAGCAGCTCTACAGGGGCAGGGGAGACCCAGTACTTC.

This clonotype was detected only a few times. This chain links TRBV29-1 with TRBJ1-1; 7 bases are shared with TRBD1. Germline CDR1 reads SQVTM; CDR2 reads ANQGSEA. This CDR3 is built from 14 residues. Trimming took 4 bases from V and 2 from J; bases not matched to a gene: 7. The CDR3, as DNA: TGCAGCGTTGTCGGGACAGCGCCAAACACTGAAGCTTTCTTT. Amino acids: CSVVGTAPNTEAFF.

The sample holds a few counts of this clonotype. This chain joins TRBV5-1 and TRBJ2-3; D might be TRBD2 (6 bases). Trimming removed 0 bases from V and 6 bases from J, with 11 bases in between. CDR3 length equals 14 residues. CDR1 and CDR2 from the germline V gene are SGHRS and YFSETQ. The CDR3 here is CASSLGRAGDTQYF. CDR3 nucleotide sequence: TGCGCCAGCAGCTTGGGGAGGGCCGGCGATACGCAGTATTTT. Full variable domain (missing parts from reference TRBV5-1 and TRBJ2-3): KAGVTQTPRYLIKTRGQQVTLSCSPISGHRSVSWYQQTPGQGLQFLFEYFSETQRNKGNFPGRFSGRQFSNSRSEMNVSTLELGDSALYLCASSLGRAGDTQYFGPGTRLTVL.

The table lists this clonotype with a few counts. One end of the junction does not line up with germline, which may come from a read error. The rearrangement links TRBV4-2 to TRBJ2-3; 7 bases fit TRBD2. Germline V gene data show CDR1 as LGHNA and CDR2 as YNFKEQ. The CDR3 is 16 amino acids. CDR3 loop: CASSQNLAARTDTQYF. The CDR3 DNA is TGCGCCAGCAGCCAGAACCTAGCGGCTCGCACAGATACGCAGTATTTT.